Listed below are T cell receptor beta chains from one sample, sequenced in a study of OX40 agonist ivuxolimab in advanced cancers. Assay: immunoSEQ multiplex PCR; the TCRdb copy retains only in-frame clones and omits some. The sample holds 65,000 to 80,000 clones, 85% to 95% seen once. This material consisted of CD4+ or CD8+ T cells sorted from blood, taken in a trial of the OX40 agonist ivuxolimab. Source of these receptors: an adult with an advanced solid tumor such as melanoma, head and neck, liver or kidney cancer. CDR3s include the opening cysteine and the closing phenylalanine or tryptophan. The D gene is left open where the match is weak. Clone size is shown for a subset of rows, as once, few, many or a class of expanded clone.

J: TRBJ2-2; V: TRBV5-6; length: 16; size: -; D: -; CDR3: CASSLFRGGDTGELFF; DNA: TGTGCCAGCAGCTTGTTCAGGGGAGGGGACACCGGGGAGCTGTTTTTT
J: TRBJ2-3; V: TRBV9; length: 14; size: -; D: -; CDR3: CASSVSSYTDTQYF; DNA: TGTGCCAGCAGCGTAAGCAGTTACACAGATACGCAGTATTTT
J: TRBJ2-7; V: TRBV15; length: 16; size: -; D: -; CDR3: CATSRVKEGGLGEQYF; DNA: TGTGCCACCAGCAGAGTTAAGGAGGGTGGGCTTGGCGAGCAGTACTTC
J: TRBJ1-5; V: TRBV27; length: 14; size: -; D: -; CDR3: CASSFSGSNQPQHF; DNA: TGTGCCAGCAGTTTTTCAGGTAGCAATCAGCCCCAGCATTTT
J: TRBJ1-4; V: TRBV15; length: 14; size: -; D: -; CDR3: CATSQAGAGEKLFF; DNA: TGTGCCACCAGCCAGGCGGGGGCTGGGGAAAAACTGTTTTTT
J: TRBJ1-3; V: TRBV6-5; length: 16; size: -; D: -; CDR3: CASSYSFPSSGNTIYF; DNA: TGTGCCAGCAGTTACTCTTTCCCTAGCTCTGGAAACACCATATATTTT
J: TRBJ1-2; V: TRBV6-5; length: 11; size: -; D: -; CDR3: CASRQGYGYTF; DNA: TGTGCCAGCAGACAGGGATATGGCTACACCTTC
J: TRBJ2-6; V: TRBV7-9; length: 19; size: -; D: TRBD1; CDR3: CASSLLGTGGAAGANVLTF; DNA: TGTGCCAGCAGCCTCCTTGGGACAGGGGGCGCAGCTGGGGCCAACGTCCTGACTTTC
J: TRBJ2-7; V: TRBV4-1; length: 15; size: -; D: -; CDR3: CASSQIGGTGYEQYF; DNA: TGCGCCAGCAGCCAAATCGGGGGTACGGGCTACGAGCAGTACTTC
J: TRBJ1-5; V: TRBV7-9; length: 15; size: once; D: -; CDR3: CASSLGKQGNQPQHF; DNA: TGTGCCAGCAGCTTAGGAAAACAGGGCAATCAGCCCCAGCATTTT
J: TRBJ2-7; V: TRBV19; length: 17; size: once; D: -; CDR3: CASSMGRGRGATYEQYF; DNA: TGTGCCAGTAGTATGGGTCGTGGTAGGGGCGCCACCTACGAGCAGTACTTC
J: TRBJ2-7; V: TRBV10-2; length: 17; size: -; D: TRBD2; CDR3: CASSDTSGGAGSYEQYF; DNA: TGCGCCAGCAGTGACACTAGCGGGGGGGCGGGATCCTACGAGCAGTACTTC
J: TRBJ1-2; V: TRBV4-1; length: 14; size: once; D: TRBD1; CDR3: CASSLTDRDYGYTF; DNA: TGCGCCAGCAGCCTGACGGACAGGGACTATGGCTACACCTTC
J: TRBJ1-2; V: TRBV27; length: 13; size: -; D: TRBD1; CDR3: CASSLGGQNGYTF; DNA: TGTGCCAGCAGTTTAGGGGGACAGAATGGCTACACCTTC
J: TRBJ2-1; V: TRBV28; length: 16; size: -; D: -; CDR3: CASSPRWGAGYNEQFF; DNA: TGTGCCAGCAGCCCTAGGTGGGGGGCAGGATACAATGAGCAGTTCTTC
J: TRBJ1-5; V: TRBV4-1; length: 15; size: many; D: -; CDR3: CASSQEMRVDQPQHF; DNA: TGCGCCAGCAGCCAAGAAATGAGAGTGGACCAGCCCCAGCATTTT
J: TRBJ2-5; V: TRBV5-4; length: 11; size: -; D: -; CDR3: CASNMGSSQYF; DNA: TGTGCCAGCAACATGGGGAGCAGCCAGTACTTC
J: TRBJ2-3; V: TRBV6-6; length: 13; size: -; D: -; CDR3: CASSTRATDTQYF; DNA: TGTGCCAGCAGCACGAGGGCCACAGATACGCAGTATTTT
J: TRBJ2-7; V: TRBV6-6; length: 16; size: -; D: TRBD1; CDR3: CASSYSPEGQGYEQYF; DNA: TGTGCCAGCAGTTACTCGCCTGAAGGACAGGGATACGAGCAGTACTTC
J: TRBJ2-1; V: TRBV11-2; length: 16; size: -; D: TRBD2; CDR3: CASSLVAGGPGNEQFF; DNA: TGTGCCAGCAGCTTAGTGGCGGGGGGGCCAGGAAATGAGCAGTTCTTC
J: TRBJ2-7; V: TRBV6-5; length: 15; size: -; D: -; CDR3: CASSYGRGDIYEQYF; DNA: TGTGCCAGCAGTTATGGTCGGGGTGATATTTACGAGCAGTACTTC
J: TRBJ2-5; V: TRBV5-1; length: 15; size: -; D: -; CDR3: CASSSSSLGTETQYF; DNA: TGCGCCAGCAGCTCCTCATCACTAGGGACGGAGACCCAGTACTTC